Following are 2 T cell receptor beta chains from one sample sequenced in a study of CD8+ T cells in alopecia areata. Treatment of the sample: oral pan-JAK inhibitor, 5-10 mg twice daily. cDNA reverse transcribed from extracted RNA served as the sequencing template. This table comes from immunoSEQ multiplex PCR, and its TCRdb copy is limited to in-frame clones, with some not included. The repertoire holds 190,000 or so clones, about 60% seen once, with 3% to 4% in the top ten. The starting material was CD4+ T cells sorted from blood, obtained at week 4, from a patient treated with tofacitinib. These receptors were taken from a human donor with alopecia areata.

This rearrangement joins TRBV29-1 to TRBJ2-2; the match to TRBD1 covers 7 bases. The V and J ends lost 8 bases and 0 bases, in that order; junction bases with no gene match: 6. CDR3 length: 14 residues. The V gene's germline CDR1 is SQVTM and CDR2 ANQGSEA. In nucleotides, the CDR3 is TGCAGCACATGGGGGACAGCGAACACCGGGGAGCTGTTTTTT. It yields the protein CSTWGTANTGELFF.

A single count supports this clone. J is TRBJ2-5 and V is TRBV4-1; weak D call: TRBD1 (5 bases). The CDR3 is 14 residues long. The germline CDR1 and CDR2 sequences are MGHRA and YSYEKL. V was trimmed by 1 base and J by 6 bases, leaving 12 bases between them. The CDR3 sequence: CASSQVTREKTQYF. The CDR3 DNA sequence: TGCGCCAGCAGCCAAGTGACCAGGGAAAAGACCCAGTACTTC.